This T cell receptor (beta chain) was recorded in a study of blood T cell repertoires in COVID-19 (dated by TCRdb to 2019 to 2021). In the study overall: Samples from collaborators originated in the United States, Italy and Spain and spanned both the acute and convalescent phases of COVID-19. The prospective study material was composed of cDNA or gDNA derived from T cells, B-cell-depleted T cells, or PBMCs. Deeply sampled blood TCRbeta repertoires from subjects exposed to, actively infected with, or recovered from COVID-19 were included in the dataset. A freely available public database, intended as a resource for researchers studying the immune response to SARS-CoV-2, is where the repertoires were released. Samples were obtained from the ongoing ImmuneRACE study (first 160 participants) and from some 1,200 subjects provided by 6 global collaborators. A de-identified subject ID, COVID-19 status, age in years and sex were almost always included in the sample metadata. Where HLA class I and class II types were available, the types were taken from metadata supplied by the sample provider, not from assay-based typing. What the research found in general, with its limitations: Clinical and demographic metadata were provided uncurated, with the amount varying by source and participant.

The immunoSEQ Assay, a bias-controlled multiplex PCR, was used to amplify TCRbeta CDR3 regions from genomic DNA. On the study's bioinformatics: The number of nucleated cells in each sample was estimated from the amplification of reference gene primers within the assay. To quantify the absolute abundance of each unique TCRbeta CDR3 rearrangement, sequence reads were collapsed and filtered. For each sample, productive Simpson clonality was calculated by taking the square root of Simpson's diversity index across productive rearrangements. Sourced from immuneACCESS, this table was stored by TCRdb with only in-frame sequences that have V and J called. A share of the clones is absent; for the studies checked, an unresolved V gene accounts for under half, and the remainder has no known explanation. That table gives V, J and clone size, and the DNA gave D and trimming. The sample profile shows about 360,000 clones; less than 90% of them were found once. About 7.6% of the sample is held by the ten biggest clonotypes.

One collaborating source in Seattle enrolled patients while the patients were actively infected and followed the patients over time throughout the course of disease. The collaborating institutions used their own protocols to collect whole blood in K2EDTA tubes. Collaborator samples were shipped for TCRbeta analysis as frozen whole blood, isolated PBMCs, or DNA extracted from either sample type. Remarks on this clone: This clone's antigen is unknown. Base quality data are lacking; no much larger clone is found one base away.

This receptor was identified in a woman aged 55-70 years with COVID-19, enrolled during active disease. Sequenced material: peripheral blood.

The CDR3 protein is CASRTGGSEAFF. The DNA sequence follows: TGCGCCAGCAGAACAGGGGGCTCTGAAGCTTTCTTT. This sequence uses TRBV5-1 and TRBJ1-1, with TRBD1 matching 9 junction bases. The germline V gene gives CDR1 as SGHRS and CDR2 as YFSETQ. Compared with germline, V lacks 5 bases and J lacks 6 bases; bases without a gene match: 2. Spanning cysteine to phenylalanine, the CDR3 consists of 12 amino acids. The only DNA kept is the CDR3, 36 bases in frame from the first base. With the portions outside the CDR3 filled from the reference TRBV5-1 and TRBJ1-1 genes, the complete variable region becomes KAGVTQTPRYLIKTRGQQVTLSCSPISGHRSVSWYQQTPGQGLQFLFEYFSETQRNKGNFPGRFSGRQFSNSRSEMNVSTLELGDSALYLCASRTGGSEAFFGQGTRLTVV.